A selection of T cell receptor beta chains follows, all from one sample in a study of T cells in Graves' hyperthyroidism and ophthalmopathy. One entry per CDR3 protein results from TCRdb running MiXCR on the multiplex PCR reads. The sample lists hundreds of thousands of distinct CDR3 sequences, roughly 14% seen once, with about 3.9% in the top ten. The sequencing input was blood. The receptors were gathered from a woman between 35 and 50 years old with Graves' ophthalmopathy. Each CDR3 is given with its conserved first and last residue. The order of the fields is V gene, J gene, CDR3 protein.

V: TRBV6-2/TRBV6-3
J: TRBJ2-5
CDR3: CASRRAGGTQETQYF

V: TRBV7-2
J: TRBJ2-7
CDR3: CASSLQLTDRVVYEQYF

V: TRBV14
J: TRBJ1-1
CDR3: CASSHLTISNEAFF

V: TRBV28
J: TRBJ2-5
CDR3: CATDDTGAVTQYF

V: TRBV5-8
J: TRBJ2-7
CDR3: CASSPASQGGYEQYF

V: TRBV28
J: TRBJ2-5
CDR3: CASSSRKGQALETQYF

V: TRBV28
J: TRBJ2-5
CDR3: CASSRSGSTETQYF

V: TRBV5-1
J: TRBJ2-7
CDR3: CASSPYPGTSSYEQYF

V: TRBV12-3/TRBV12-4
J: TRBJ2-5
CDR3: CASSLRRGTGVETQYF

V: TRBV28
J: TRBJ2-6
CDR3: CASALSGANVLTF

V: TRBV6-5
J: TRBJ2-5
CDR3: CASGGMAETQYF

V: TRBV7-9
J: TRBJ2-5
CDR3: CASSLASGRATETQYF

V: TRBV6-5
J: TRBJ2-7
CDR3: CASRQTFTTYEQYF

V: TRBV6-1
J: TRBJ2-2
CDR3: CASRLQDRDTGELFF

V: TRBV6-5
J: TRBJ1-2
CDR3: CASSYRTGGWGYTF

V: TRBV15
J: TRBJ2-7
CDR3: CATRLAGGPGYEQYF

V: TRBV19
J: TRBJ2-4
CDR3: CASSMLAGGPSLRNIQYF

V: TRBV20-1
J: TRBJ2-7
CDR3: CSSGTSGSSYEQYF

V: TRBV7-9
J: TRBJ1-1
CDR3: CASSSHLGRNTEAFF

V: TRBV5-8
J: TRBJ1-1
CDR3: CASSSWLNTEAFF

V: TRBV20-1
J: TRBJ2-5
CDR3: CSASPGLSQETQYF

V: TRBV6-2/TRBV6-3
J: TRBJ2-7
CDR3: CASSLTGGIFYEQYF

V: TRBV7-9
J: TRBJ1-1
CDR3: CASRLGLGTEAFF

V: TRBV6-1
J: TRBJ2-6
CDR3: CASSGGTYSGANVLTF